These 11 T cell receptor beta chains originate from one sample sequenced in a study of T cell changes during pregnancy in multiple sclerosis. The table came from immunoSEQ multiplex PCR; TCRdb's copy has only in-frame clones and leaves some out. Of under 65,000 clones listed, around 92% are singletons. Sequenced material: peripheral blood, taken after pregnancy. Source of these receptors: a female donor in good health, enrolled as a control in a pregnancy study.

The chain couples TRBV12-5 to TRBJ2-3, with 11 bases aligning to TRBD2. The CDR3 spans 17 residues. The germline V gene has CDR1 LGHNT and CDR2 FRNRAP. Trimming at V came to 3 bases and at J to 4 bases, leaving 9 bases not matched to a gene. CDR3 amino acids: CASGLVAGGRVADTQYF. Here the CDR3 DNA reads TGTGCTAGTGGTTTAGTAGCGGGGGGGAGAGTCGCAGATACGCAGTATTTT.

The chain uses TRBV6-4 and TRBJ2-5, with TRBD1 matching over 11 bases. With V trimmed by 5 bases and J by 1 base, 3 bases remained unmatched. The CDR3 is 15 residues long. Germline CDR1 is MRHNA and CDR2 is SNTAGT. CDR3 protein: CASSPGTGGQETQYF. The CDR3 DNA is TGTGCCAGCAGTCCCGGGACAGGGGGCCAAGAGACCCAGTACTTC.

The gene calls are TRBV5-1 and TRBJ2-7; 7 bases agree with TRBD2. Germline V gene lookup returns CDR1 SGHRS and CDR2 YFSETQ. Trimming at V came to 4 bases and at J to 3 bases, leaving 13 bases not matched to a gene. The CDR3 consists of 16 residues. CDR3 DNA: TGCGCCAGCAGCCCGTCCCCTTTAGCGGGCTACTACGAGCAGTACTTC. Its translation: CASSPSPLAGYYEQYF.

The rearrangement uses TRBV19 and TRBJ2-2; 8 nucleotides match TRBD1. The ends lost 5 bases at V and 14 bases at J; junction bases unmatched: 4. The CDR3 sequence is 11 residues long. Per the germline V gene, CDR1 is LNHDA and CDR2 is SQIVND (reference sequence). The DNA of the CDR3 is TGTGCCAGTAGTCCAGGGGGCGATCTGTTTTTT. Protein sequence: CASSPGGDLFF. The full variable domain, its missing parts supplied by reference TRBV19 and TRBJ2-2, is DGGITQSPKYLFRKEGQNVTLSCEQNLNHDAMYWYRQDPGQGLRLIYYSQIVNDFQKGDIAEGYSVSREKKESFPLTVTSAQKNPTAFYLCASSPGGDLFFGEGSRLTVL.

The chain combines TRBV7-6 with TRBJ2-7; the D gene is possibly TRBD2 (5 bases). This CDR3 has 14 amino acids. V lost 0 bases and J 3 bases, leaving 9 bases between the germline ends. Germline CDR1 is SGHVS and CDR2 is FNYEAQ. The CDR3 protein is CASSLAGENYEQYF. Written as DNA, the CDR3 is TGTGCCAGCAGCTTAGCGGGAGAGAACTACGAGCAGTACTTC.

In DNA, the CDR3 is TGTGCCAGTAGTGCGACGGGGGGAAGTTCAGATACGCAGTATTTT. It encodes CASSATGGSSDTQYF. The genes are TRBV19 and TRBJ2-3; 7 nucleotides line up with TRBD2. CDR1 and CDR2 (germline): LNHDA, SQIVND (reference sequence). V was pared by 5 bases and J by 4 bases, with 9 bases of the junction left unmatched. The CDR3 runs to 15 residues.

This clone was recorded a few times. J is TRBJ1-2 and V is TRBV6-1; 10 positions agree with TRBD1. The CDR3 has 14 amino acids. V lost 7 bases to trimming and J lost 2 bases; unmatched junction nucleotides: 4. CDR1 is MNHNS and CDR2 is SASEGT in the germline V gene. The CDR3 protein is CASTGTGANYGYTF. DNA for the CDR3: TGTGCCAGCACCGGGACAGGGGCAAACTATGGCTACACCTTC.

V and J are TRBV18 and TRBJ1-5; 7 bases are shared with TRBD1. The V gene's germline CDR1 is KGHSH and CDR2 LQKENI. With 3 bases clipped from V and 6 bases from J, the junction kept 8 bases outside the gene matches. The CDR3 spans 15 residues. The CDR3 DNA follows: TGTGCCAGCTCACCGAACAGGGGTGGAGGTCAGCCCCAGCATTTT. Residues: CASSPNRGGGQPQHF.

CDR3 residues: CASSLVAGGPSGELFF. The DNA of the CDR3 is TGCGCCAGCAGCTTGGTCGCGGGGGGGCCTTCCGGGGAGCTGTTTTTT. The chain has TRBV5-1 and TRBJ2-2, with 9 bases lining up with TRBD2. The CDR3 consists of 16 residues. The germline V gene has CDR1 SGHRS and CDR2 YFSETQ. V lost 0 bases to trimming and J lost 6 bases; unmatched junction nucleotides: 6.

The chain employs TRBV4-3 and TRBJ2-1; 12 bases are shared with TRBD2. This CDR3 spans 17 amino acids. CDR1 is LGHNA, CDR2 YSLEER, per germline. V lost 0 bases and J lost 4; bases outside the gene matches: 4. Here the CDR3 reads CASSQDGLAGPYNEQFF. DNA for the CDR3: TGCGCCAGCAGCCAAGATGGACTAGCGGGACCATACAATGAGCAGTTCTTC.

The rearrangement uses TRBV21-1 and TRBJ1-5; the listed D gene, TRBD1, was not tested against the DNA. TRBV21-1 is tagged as a pseudogene. The CDR3 has 14 amino acids. The CDR3 loop is CASSRGGRVQPQHF. DNA for the CDR3: TGTGCCAGCAGCAGAGGGGGCAGGGTGCAGCCCCAGCATTTT.